The clone carrying this T cell receptor (beta chain) was seen once. The V end was cut by 10 bases, the J end by 1 base, with 14 bases between. The germline CDR1 and CDR2 sequences are MNHNY and SVGAGI (reference sequence). The CDR3 consists of 14 residues. The data stem from a study of blood T cell repertoires in COVID-19. Here immunoSEQ multiplex PCR was the method, and the copy in TCRdb shows in-frame clones only, minus some. Altogether more than 20,000 clones are present, around 80% being singletons, with the ten largest covering around 13%. The sequence was collected from a man in his fifties or sixties with active COVID-19. The material sequenced was peripheral blood. The J gene is TRBJ1-3, the V gene TRBV6-6; D is unclear. CDR3 amino acids: CATMGGKSGNTIYF. Here the CDR3 DNA reads TGTGCCACCATGGGAGGGAAATCTGGAAACACCATATATTTT.